Presented here are 17 T cell receptor beta chains from one specimen sequenced in a study of T cell repertoires in cytomegalovirus infection. TCRdb re-derived calls from the reads in MiXCR, one entry per CDR3 protein. The sample carries approximately 100,000 distinct CDR3 sequences, about 25% recorded once. Source material: CD8+ T cells from PBMCs. The receptors stem from a human donor in good health (CMV status not recorded). Some clones in this sample may be carry-over from other donors' samples.

The chain recombines TRBV6-2 or TRBV6-3 with TRBJ2-7; D gene uncertain. Trimming removed 2 bases from V and 3 bases from J, with 14 bases in between. CDR1 is MNHEY, CDR2 SVGEGT, per germline. The CDR3 is 15 residues long. This CDR3 reads CASSYKRPEVYEQYF. The CDR3 DNA reads as TGTGCCAGCAGTTACAAGCGCCCAGAGGTCTACGAGCAGTACTTC.

In regard to this clonotype: A clone one base away is much larger, so this may be a read error. V and J are TRBV11-2 and TRBJ2-1, with D unclear. Germline CDR1 reads SGHAT; CDR2 reads FQNNGV. The CDR3 is made up of 14 amino acids. Trimming took off 3 bases at V and 5 bases at J, with 11 bases between the two ends. CDR3 DNA: TGTGCCAGCAGCTTTGCGGCTGAGGACAATGAGCAGTTCTTC. As protein: CASSFAAEDNEQFF.

In its sample, this clonotype was seen a few times. The chain carries TRBV7-9 and TRBJ1-1; D uncertain. V was trimmed by 5 bases and J by 4 bases, leaving 17 bases between them. CDR3 length: 15 residues. The germline gives CDR1 SEHNR, CDR2 FQNEAQ (reference sequence). DNA for the CDR3: TGTGCCAGCAGCCCCTTGGGTGGGGTGCGCACTGAAGCTTTCTTT. Its translation: CASSPLGGVRTEAFF.

CDR3 coding DNA: TGTGCCAGCGGCCGGGGAGGGAATGAGCAGTTCTTC. Its translation: CASGRGGNEQFF. V usage is TRBV7-9 and J usage is TRBJ2-1; 7 bases line up with TRBD2. The junction had 5 bases not matched to a gene; V was cut back by 8 bases and J by 7 bases. Germline CDR1 and CDR2: SEHNR and FQNEAQ (reference sequence). The CDR3 is 12 amino acids.

In its sample, this clonotype was seen a few times. The V and J genes are TRBV7-6 and TRBJ2-3, with TRBD2 identical over 7 bases. The CDR3 runs 17 residues. Germline CDR1 is SGHVS and CDR2 is FNYEAQ. V lost 2 bases, J lost 0 bases, and 8 bases stayed unmatched. Here the CDR3 reads CASSLSHTSASTDTQYF. Here the CDR3 DNA reads TGTGCCAGCAGCTTATCCCATACTAGCGCAAGCACAGATACGCAGTATTTT.

This clonotype was detected many times. The chain links TRBV11-3 to TRBJ1-3; 9 positions match TRBD1. The junction had 7 bases not matched to a gene; V was cut back by 4 bases and J by 3 bases. This CDR3 has 16 residues. Germline V gene sequence: CDR1 SGHNT, CDR2 YENEEA. The CDR3, as DNA: TGTGCCAGCAGCTCCGGGACAGGGATATATGGAAACACCATATATTTT. This encodes CASSSGTGIYGNTIYF.

This clonotype came up a few times. The V and J genes are TRBV14 and TRBJ1-2, with 7 nucleotides matching TRBD1. The CDR3 is made up of 12 amino acids. The germline V gene encodes CDR1 SGHDN and CDR2 FVKESK. The junction had 0 bases not matched to a gene; V was cut back by 3 bases and J by 5 bases. The CDR3 here is CASSQTGYGYTF. In DNA form, the CDR3 reads TGTGCCAGCAGCCAGACAGGGTATGGCTACACCTTC.

The sample holds many counts of this clonotype. The chain carries TRBV7-2 and TRBJ2-1; 9 nucleotides line up with TRBD2. V lost 3 bases to trimming and J lost 5 bases; unmatched junction nucleotides: 11. The CDR3 sequence is 17 residues long. Germline V lookup: CDR1 SGHTA, CDR2 FQGNSA. The CDR3 DNA is TGTGCCAGCAGCTTGTACATAGCGGGGGCCCCGAACAATGAGCAGTTCTTC. Translated, it gives CASSLYIAGAPNNEQFF.

There are many counts of this clonotype. The gene calls are TRBV14 and TRBJ2-7; possibly TRBD1 for D (6 bases). The V gene's germline CDR1 is SGHDN and CDR2 FVKESK. The CDR3 is made up of 13 amino acids. Trimming removed 5 bases from V and 5 bases from J, with 13 bases in between. CDR3 nucleotides: TGTGCCAGCAGCTTCGGACAGAGGAACGAGCAGTACTTC. Protein: CASSFGQRNEQYF.

This clonotype was found a few times. The chain links TRBV20-1 to TRBJ1-1; D unclear. From germline, CDR1 is DFQATT and CDR2 SNEGSKA (reference sequence). V lost 2 bases, J lost 6 bases, and 10 bases lay in between. The CDR3 spans 12 residues. CDR3 DNA: TGCAGTGCTAGATACGGGATTGCTGAAGCTTTCTTT. Protein: CSARYGIAEAFF.

This clonotype was detected a few times. The chain joins TRBV29-1 to TRBJ1-1; 8 nucleotides align to TRBD1. The CDR3 sequence is 12 residues long. CDR1 and CDR2 from the germline V gene are SQVTM and ANQGSEA. The V segment lost 6 bases and the J segment 3 bases; nucleotides outside the gene matches: 3. The CDR3: CSVPTGDTEAFF. CDR3 in DNA: TGCAGCGTACCGACAGGGGACACTGAAGCTTTCTTT.

This sequence joins TRBV4-1 and TRBJ2-1; weak D call: TRBD2 (5 bases). CDR1 and CDR2 from the germline V gene are MGHRA and YSYEKL. The CDR3 is 14 residues long. Trimming took off 3 bases at V and 0 bases at J, with 6 bases between the two ends. DNA of the CDR3: TGCGCCAGCAGCCAGGGGAGCTCCTACAATGAGCAGTTCTTC. It translates to CASSQGSSYNEQFF.

CDR3 in amino acids: CASSPGTSGTDSGANVLTF. Written as DNA, the CDR3 is TGTGCCAGCAGCCCGGGGACTAGCGGGACGGACTCTGGGGCCAACGTCCTGACTTTC. This chain connects TRBV7-6 to TRBJ2-6, with TRBD2 identical over 13 bases. Trimming cost V 5 bases and J 0 bases; bases outside gene matches: 7. The length of the CDR3 is 19 residues. The germline V gene has CDR1 SGHVS and CDR2 FNYEAQ.

This clonotype has at least ten counts. The CDR3 sequence is CASSLERDEQYF. CDR3 coding DNA: TGTGCCAGCAGCTTAGAGAGGGACGAGCAGTACTTC. V usage is TRBV7-8 and J usage is TRBJ2-7, with D perhaps TRBD2 (5 bases). The CDR3 is 12 amino acids. CDR1 and CDR2 from the germline V gene are SGHVS and FQNEAQ. With 1 base removed from V and 5 bases from J, the gap between germline ends came to 6 bases.

The chain joins TRBV7-9 to TRBJ1-1, with D tentatively TRBD1 (5 bases). The germline V gene has CDR1 SEHNR and CDR2 FQNEAQ (reference sequence). CDR3 length: 12 amino acids. V was pared by 5 bases and J by 8 bases, with 12 bases between. CDR3 nucleotides: TGTGCCAGCAGCCAGGCGGGGGGAGAAGCTTTCTTT. This encodes CASSQAGGEAFF.

The sample holds many counts of this clonotype. This chain links TRBV6-2 or TRBV6-3 with TRBJ2-7; D is undetermined. The ends were cut back, 4 bases at V and 1 base at J, with 5 bases in the middle. This CDR3 comprises 12 residues. The germline V gene encodes CDR1 MNHEY and CDR2 SVGEGT. CDR3 nucleotide sequence: TGTGCCAGCAGTTCACATTCCTACGAGCAGTACTTC. The encoded protein is CASSSHSYEQYF.

This clonotype was observed a few times. The chain recombines TRBV5-6 with TRBJ2-7; 8 nucleotides align to TRBD1. Germline CDR1 is SGHDT and CDR2 is YYEEEE. The CDR3 length is 15 residues. The junction had 6 bases not matched to a gene; V was cut back by 4 bases and J by 0 bases. In nucleotides, the CDR3 is TGTGCCAGCAGCACCTGGACAGGGAGCTCCTACGAGCAGTACTTC. Amino acid sequence: CASSTWTGSSYEQYF.